This T cell receptor beta chain stems from a study of T-cell memory formation after mild COVID-19. This clonotype was detected only a few times. V gave up 2 bases and J gave up 2 bases; unmatched junction bases: 8. The CDR3 is 18 residues long. Each CDR3 protein gets one entry after TCRdb re-called the 5' RACE reads with MiXCR. The repertoire holds 500,000 to 650,000 distinct CDR3 sequences, with approximately 21% as singletons. The chain couples TRBV12-3 or TRBV12-4 to TRBJ1-4; TRBD1 aligns across 10 bases. Sample: PBMCs or a T cell subset sorted from them (not recorded which). The clonotype was recovered from an adult woman who had mild COVID-19 (a few samples of this study predate the infection). Cell type and time point are not known. The CDR3 loop reads CASSLPLGTGVTNEKLFF. CDR3 bases: TGTGCCAGCAGTTTACCCCTCGGGACAGGGGTGACTAATGAAAAACTGTTTTTT.